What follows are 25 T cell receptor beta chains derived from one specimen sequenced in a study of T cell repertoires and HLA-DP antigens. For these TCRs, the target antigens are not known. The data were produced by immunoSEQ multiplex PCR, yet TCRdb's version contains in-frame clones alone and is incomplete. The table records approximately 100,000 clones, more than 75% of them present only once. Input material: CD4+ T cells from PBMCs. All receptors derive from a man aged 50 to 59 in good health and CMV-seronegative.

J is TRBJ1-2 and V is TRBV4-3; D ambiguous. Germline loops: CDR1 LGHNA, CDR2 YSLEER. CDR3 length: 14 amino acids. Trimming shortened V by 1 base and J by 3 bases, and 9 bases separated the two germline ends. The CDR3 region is CASSQGGWDYGYTF. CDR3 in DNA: TGCGCCAGCAGCCAAGGGGGTTGGGACTATGGCTACACCTTC.

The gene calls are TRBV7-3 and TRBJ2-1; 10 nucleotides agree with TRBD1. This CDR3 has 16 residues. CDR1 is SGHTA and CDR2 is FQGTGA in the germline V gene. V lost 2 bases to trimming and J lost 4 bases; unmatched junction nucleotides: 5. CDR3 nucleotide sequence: TGTGCCAGCAGCTTAGTCGGGGACAGGGGTTACAATGAGCAGTTCTTC. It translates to CASSLVGDRGYNEQFF.

As DNA, the CDR3 is TGTGCCAGCAGCCTCCGGACAGGGGGTGGGACAGATACGCAGTATTTT. Amino acid sequence: CASSLRTGGGTDTQYF. The chain employs TRBV7-2 and TRBJ2-3; 10 positions agree with TRBD1. After removal of 5 bases from V and 3 bases from J, the junction contained 8 bases not matched to a gene. In germline, CDR1 is SGHTA, CDR2 FQGNSA. This CDR3 region has 16 residues.

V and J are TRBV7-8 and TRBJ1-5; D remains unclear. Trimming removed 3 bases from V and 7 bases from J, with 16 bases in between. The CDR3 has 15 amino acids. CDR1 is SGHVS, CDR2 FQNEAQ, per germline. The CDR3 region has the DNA TGTGCCAGCAGCTTGGTGGCCGGGGTTGCCCAGCCCCAGCATTTT. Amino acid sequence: CASSLVAGVAQPQHF.

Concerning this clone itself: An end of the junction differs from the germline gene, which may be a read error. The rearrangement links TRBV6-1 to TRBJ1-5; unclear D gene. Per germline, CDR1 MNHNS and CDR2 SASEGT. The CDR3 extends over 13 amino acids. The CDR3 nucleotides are TGTGCCAGCAGTGACTTAATAGCCAGGAGTCCCTCTTTT. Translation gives CASSDLIARSPSF.

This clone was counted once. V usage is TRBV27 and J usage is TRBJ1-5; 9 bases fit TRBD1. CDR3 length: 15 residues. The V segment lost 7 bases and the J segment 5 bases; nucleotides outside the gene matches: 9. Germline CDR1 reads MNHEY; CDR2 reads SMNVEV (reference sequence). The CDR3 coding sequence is TGTGCCAGCAAAAAACTGACAGGGGGTTATCAGCCCCAGCATTTT. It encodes CASKKLTGGYQPQHF.

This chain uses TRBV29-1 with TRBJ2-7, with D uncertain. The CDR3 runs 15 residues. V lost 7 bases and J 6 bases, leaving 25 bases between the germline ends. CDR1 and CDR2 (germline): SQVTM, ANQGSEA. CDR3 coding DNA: TGCAGCGCCGCCCCACACGGTTCAGGTGGAAGCGAGCAGTACTTC. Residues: CSAAPHGSGGSEQYF.

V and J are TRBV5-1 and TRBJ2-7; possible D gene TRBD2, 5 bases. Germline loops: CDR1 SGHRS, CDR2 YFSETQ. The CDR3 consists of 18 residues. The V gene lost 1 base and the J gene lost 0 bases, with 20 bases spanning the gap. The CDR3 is CASSLRPRSGTSSYEQYF. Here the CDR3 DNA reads TGCGCCAGCAGCTTGAGGCCTCGAAGCGGCACAAGCTCCTACGAGCAGTACTTC.

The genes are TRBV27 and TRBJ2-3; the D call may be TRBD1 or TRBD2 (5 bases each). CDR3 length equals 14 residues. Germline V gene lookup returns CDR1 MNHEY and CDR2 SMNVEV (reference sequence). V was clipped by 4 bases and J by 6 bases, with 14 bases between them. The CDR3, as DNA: TGTGCCAGCAGTTACAGGAAGGGGACGGATACGCAGTATTTT. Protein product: CASSYRKGTDTQYF.

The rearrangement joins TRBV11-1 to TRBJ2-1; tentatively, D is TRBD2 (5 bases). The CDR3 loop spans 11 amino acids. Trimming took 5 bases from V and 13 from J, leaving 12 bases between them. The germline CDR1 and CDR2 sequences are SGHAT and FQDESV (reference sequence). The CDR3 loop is CASSGRENQFF. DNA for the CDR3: TGTGCCAGCAGCGGGAGAGAGAATCAGTTCTTC.

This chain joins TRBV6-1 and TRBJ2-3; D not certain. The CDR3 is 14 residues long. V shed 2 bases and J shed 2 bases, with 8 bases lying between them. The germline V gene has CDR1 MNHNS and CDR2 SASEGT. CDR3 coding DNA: TGTGCCAGCAGTGAAAAAGGGTTCACAGATACGCAGTATTTT. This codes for CASSEKGFTDTQYF.

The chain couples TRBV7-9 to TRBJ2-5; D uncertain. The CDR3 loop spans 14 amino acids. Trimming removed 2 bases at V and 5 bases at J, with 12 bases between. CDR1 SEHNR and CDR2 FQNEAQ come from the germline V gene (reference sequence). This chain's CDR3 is CASSLTGFLETQYF. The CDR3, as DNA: TGTGCCAGCAGCTTAACTGGGTTCCTGGAGACCCAGTACTTC. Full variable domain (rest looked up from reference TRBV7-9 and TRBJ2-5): DTGVSQNPRHKITKRGQNVTFRCDPISEHNRLYWYRQTLGQGPEFLTYFQNEAQLEKSRLLSDRFSAERPKGSFSTLEIQRTEQGDSAMYLCASSLTGFLETQYFGPGTRLLVL.

The CDR3, as DNA: TGTGCCAGCAGTTTCCCGGGACATCCCCCCTACGAGCAGTACTTC. Its translation: CASSFPGHPPYEQYF. V usage is TRBV6-5 and J usage is TRBJ2-7; maybe TRBD1 (6 bases). V was clipped by 4 bases and J by 2 bases, with 15 bases between them. The CDR3 has 15 residues. The germline V gene has CDR1 MNHEY and CDR2 SVGAGI.

The CDR3 reads CASSLKTGGSGEQYF. For the CDR3, the DNA is TGCGCCAGCAGCCTTAAGACAGGGGGGTCTGGCGAGCAGTACTTC. The rearrangement joins TRBV4-3 to TRBJ2-7, with TRBD1 identical over 9 bases. The CDR3 is made up of 15 amino acids. CDR1 is LGHNA, CDR2 YSLEER, per germline. Unmatched junction bases numbered 10, after V lost 4 bases and J lost 6 bases.

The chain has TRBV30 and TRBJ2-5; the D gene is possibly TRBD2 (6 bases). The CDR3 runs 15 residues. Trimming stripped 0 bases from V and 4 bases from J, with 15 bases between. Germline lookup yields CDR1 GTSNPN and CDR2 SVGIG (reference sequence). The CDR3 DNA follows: TGTGCCTGGAGTGTAATTGCTAGCGCGGGAGAGACCCAGTACTTC. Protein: CAWSVIASAGETQYF. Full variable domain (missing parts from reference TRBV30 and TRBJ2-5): SQTIHQWPATLVQPVGSPLSLECTVEGTSNPNLYWYRQAAGRGLQLLFYSVGIGQISSEVPQNLSASRPQDRQFILSSKKLLLSDSGFYLCAWSVIASAGETQYFGPGTRLLVL.

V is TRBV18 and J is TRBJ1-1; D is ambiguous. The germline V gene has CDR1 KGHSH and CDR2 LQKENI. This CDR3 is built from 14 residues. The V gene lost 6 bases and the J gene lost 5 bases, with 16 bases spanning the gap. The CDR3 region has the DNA TGTGCCAGCTCCCCCGACGTGTTGTTAACTGAAGCTTTCTTT. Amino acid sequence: CASSPDVLLTEAFF.

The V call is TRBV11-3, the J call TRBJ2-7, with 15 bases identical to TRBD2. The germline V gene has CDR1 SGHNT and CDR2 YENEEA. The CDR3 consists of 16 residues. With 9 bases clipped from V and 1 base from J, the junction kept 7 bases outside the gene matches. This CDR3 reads CASLGLAGGYSYEQYF. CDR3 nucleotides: TGTGCCAGTTTAGGACTAGCGGGAGGGTATTCCTACGAGCAGTACTTC.

CDR3 in DNA: TGCGCCAGCAAGGGGGGGGGACAGGGACAAGAGACCCAGTACTTC. It yields the protein CASKGGGQGQETQYF. This chain uses TRBV10-2 with TRBJ2-5; TRBD1 matches 9 bases. Looked up from germline, CDR1 is WSHSY and CDR2 is SAAADI. J lost 2 bases, V lost 7 bases, and 8 bases had no gene match. This CDR3 is 15 amino acids long.

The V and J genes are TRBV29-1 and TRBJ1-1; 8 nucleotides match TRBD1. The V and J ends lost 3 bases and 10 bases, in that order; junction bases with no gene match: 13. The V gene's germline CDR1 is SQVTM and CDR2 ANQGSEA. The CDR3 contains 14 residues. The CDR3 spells CSVEKGQEFEGAFF. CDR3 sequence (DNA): TGCAGCGTTGAGAAGGGACAGGAGTTTGAGGGAGCTTTCTTT.

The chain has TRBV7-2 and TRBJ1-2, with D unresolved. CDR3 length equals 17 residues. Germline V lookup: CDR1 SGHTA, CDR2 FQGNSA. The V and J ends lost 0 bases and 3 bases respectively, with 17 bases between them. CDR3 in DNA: TGTGCCAGCAGCTTAGCCACAACTCCCGGGTTTCACTATGGCTACACCTTC. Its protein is CASSLATTPGFHYGYTF.

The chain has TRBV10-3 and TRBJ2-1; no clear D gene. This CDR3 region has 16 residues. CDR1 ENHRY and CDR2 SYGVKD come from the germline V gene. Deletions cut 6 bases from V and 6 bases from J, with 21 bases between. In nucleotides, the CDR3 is TGTGCCATCAGAACGTATCGATACGAGGTTAGCAATGAGCAGTTCTTC. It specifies CAIRTYRYEVSNEQFF.

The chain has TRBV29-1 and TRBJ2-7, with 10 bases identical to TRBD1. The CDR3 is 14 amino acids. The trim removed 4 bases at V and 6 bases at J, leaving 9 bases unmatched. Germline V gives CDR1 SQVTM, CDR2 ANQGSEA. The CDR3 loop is CSVAPRQGASEQYF. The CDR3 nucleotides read TGCAGCGTTGCCCCTCGACAGGGGGCGAGCGAGCAGTACTTC.

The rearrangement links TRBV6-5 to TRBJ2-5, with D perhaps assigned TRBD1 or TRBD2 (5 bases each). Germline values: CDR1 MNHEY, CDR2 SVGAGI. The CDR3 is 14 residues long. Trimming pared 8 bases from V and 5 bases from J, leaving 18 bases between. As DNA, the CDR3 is TGTGCCAGCTGGAAGAGGGACGGACGGGAGACCCAGTACTTC. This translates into CASWKRDGRETQYF.

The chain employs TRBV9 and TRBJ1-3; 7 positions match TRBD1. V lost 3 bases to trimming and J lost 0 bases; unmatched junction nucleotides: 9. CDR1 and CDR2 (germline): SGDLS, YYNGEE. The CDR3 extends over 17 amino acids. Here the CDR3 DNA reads TGTGCCAGCAGCGCGAATTCGGGACAGCGCTCTGGAAACACCATATATTTT. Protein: CASSANSGQRSGNTIYF.

The CDR3 loop reads CASSFRQGDTAFF. Here the CDR3 DNA reads TGTGCCAGCAGCTTTAGACAGGGGGATACGGCTTTCTTT. The genes are TRBV7-2 and TRBJ1-1; 9 nucleotides align to TRBD1. V was pared by 3 bases and J by 11 bases, with 7 bases of the junction left unmatched. CDR1 is SGHTA, CDR2 FQGNSA, per germline. CDR3 length: 13 residues.